This T cell receptor beta chain was identified during a study of blood T cell repertoires in COVID-19. Study-wide context: COVID-19 samples collected from the United States, Italy and Spain covered acute and convalescent phases. T cells, B-cell-depleted T cells, or PBMCs provided the cDNA or gDNA that served as material.

Methods used by the authors: Reference gene primer amplification gave nucleated cell count estimates. The assay was immunoSEQ multiplex PCR, and TCRdb's table has in-frame clones only and misses some. V, J and clone size are those of that table, while D and trimming were read from the DNA. Of tens of thousands of clones listed, roughly four fifths are singletons. CDR1 is PRHDT, CDR2 FYEKMQ, per germline (reference sequence). Losses at the gene ends were 4 bases for V and 5 bases for J; bases not matched to a gene: 5. The CDR3 length is 14 residues. The sequenced sample was peripheral blood. The clonotype comes from a woman aged 60-75 years with acute or convalescent COVID-19. The chain is built from TRBV13 and TRBJ1-1, with 9 bases matching TRBD1. The CDR3 coding sequence is TGTGCCAGCAGCTACGAGACAGGGGGGACTGAAGCTTTCTTT. Its protein is CASSYETGGTEAFF. Full variable domain (remainder filled in from reference TRBV13 and TRBJ1-1): AAGVIQSPRHLIKEKRETATLKCYPIPRHDTVYWYQQGPGQDPQFLISFYEKMQSDKGSIPDRFSAQQFSDYHSELNMSSLELGDSALYFCASSYETGGTEAFFGQGTRLTVV.